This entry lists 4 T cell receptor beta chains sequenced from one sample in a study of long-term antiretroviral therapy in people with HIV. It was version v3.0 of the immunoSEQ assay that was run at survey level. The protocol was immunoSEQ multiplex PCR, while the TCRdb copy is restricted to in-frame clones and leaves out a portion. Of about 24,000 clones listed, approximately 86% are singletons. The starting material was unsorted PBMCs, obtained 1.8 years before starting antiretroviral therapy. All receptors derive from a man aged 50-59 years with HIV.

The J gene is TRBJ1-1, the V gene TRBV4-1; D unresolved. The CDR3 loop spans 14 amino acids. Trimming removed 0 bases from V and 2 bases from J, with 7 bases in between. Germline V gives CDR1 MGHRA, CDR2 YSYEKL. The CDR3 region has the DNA TGCGCCAGCAGCCAAGATCGGTCAAACACTGAAGCTTTCTTT. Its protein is CASSQDRSNTEAFF.

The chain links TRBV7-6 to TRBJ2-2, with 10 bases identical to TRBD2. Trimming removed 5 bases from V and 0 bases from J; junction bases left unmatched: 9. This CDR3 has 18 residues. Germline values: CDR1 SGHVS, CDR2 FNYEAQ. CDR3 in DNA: TGTGCCAGCAGCAGGTTAGCGGGAGGCCCGGCGAACACCGGGGAGCTGTTTTTT. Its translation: CASSRLAGGPANTGELFF.

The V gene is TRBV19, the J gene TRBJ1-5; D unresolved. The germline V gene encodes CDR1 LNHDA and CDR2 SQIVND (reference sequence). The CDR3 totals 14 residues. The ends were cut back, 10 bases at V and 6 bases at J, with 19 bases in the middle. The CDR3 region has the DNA TGTGCCACCAGCATTTGGGGATCAGCTCAGCCCCAGCATTTT. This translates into CATSIWGSAQPQHF.

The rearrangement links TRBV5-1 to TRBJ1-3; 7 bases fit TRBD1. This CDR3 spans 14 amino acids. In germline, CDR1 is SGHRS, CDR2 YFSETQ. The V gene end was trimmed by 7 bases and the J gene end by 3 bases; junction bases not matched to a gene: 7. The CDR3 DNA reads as TGCGCCAGCCAAGCCAGGGGGGGTGGAAACACCATATATTTT. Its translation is CASQARGGGNTIYF.